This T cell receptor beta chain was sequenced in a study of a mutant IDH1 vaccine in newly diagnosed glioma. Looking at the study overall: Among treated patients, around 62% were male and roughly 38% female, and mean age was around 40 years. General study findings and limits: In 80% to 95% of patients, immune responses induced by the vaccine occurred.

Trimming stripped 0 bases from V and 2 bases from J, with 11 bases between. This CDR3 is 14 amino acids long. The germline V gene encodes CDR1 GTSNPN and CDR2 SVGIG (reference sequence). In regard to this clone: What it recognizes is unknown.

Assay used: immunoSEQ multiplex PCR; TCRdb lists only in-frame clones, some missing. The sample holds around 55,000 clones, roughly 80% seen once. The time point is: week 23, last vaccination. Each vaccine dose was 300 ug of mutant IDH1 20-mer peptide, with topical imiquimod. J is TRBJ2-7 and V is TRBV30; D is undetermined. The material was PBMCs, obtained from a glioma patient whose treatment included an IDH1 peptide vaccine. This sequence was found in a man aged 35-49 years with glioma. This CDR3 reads CAWSVIGTTYEQYF. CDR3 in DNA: TGTGCCTGGAGTGTAATCGGTACCACCTACGAGCAGTACTTC. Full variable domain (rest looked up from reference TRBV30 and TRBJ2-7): SQTIHQWPATLVQPVGSPLSLECTVEGTSNPNLYWYRQAAGRGLQLLFYSVGIGQISSEVPQNLSASRPQDRQFILSSKKLLLSDSGFYLCAWSVIGTTYEQYFGPGTRLTVT.